The clone carrying this T cell receptor (beta chain) came up a few times. Its antigen is still unknown. The ends were cut back, 0 bases at V and 0 bases at J, with 11 bases in the middle. In germline, CDR1 is SGDLS, CDR2 YYNGEE. The CDR3 sequence is 16 residues long. The data are from a study of naive and memory T cell subsets. Study-wide findings and caveats: A few larger clonotypes appeared in naive repertoires, especially CD8, possibly memory cells re-expressing CD45RA. Over 95% of naive TCR sequences appeared only once after error correction, unlike memory subsets.

The beta constant-region primer was an equimolar mix of two oligonucleotides covering TRBC1 and TRBC2. Nested alpha and beta constant-region primers with the SP2 primer drove four PCR rounds on ligated cDNA. TCRdb processed the UMI-ligation and nested PCR reads anew with MiXCR; each CDR3 protein has one entry. In the table there are over 100,000 distinct CDR3 sequences, roughly 15% of which are singletons. The sequence was obtained from a human donor in good health. V and J are TRBV9 and TRBJ2-3, with D possibly matching TRBD2 (5 bases). The sequenced sample was naive CD8+ T cells from blood. The CDR3 spells CASSVGTLPSTDTQYF. The CDR3 DNA follows: TGTGCCAGCAGCGTAGGGACTCTCCCTAGCACAGATACGCAGTATTTT.